This T cell receptor beta chain was obtained from a study of shared clonotypes between healthy human individuals (dated by TCRdb to the early 2020s). Regarding the research as a whole: The cohort comprised a couple of women and a few men aged 18 to 49 years. Per donor, leukapheresis produced somewhere between about 0.85 and 9.5 billion PBMCs. Per donor, three plates each were used for CD4 naive and CD4 memory, two for CD8 naive, and one for CD8 memory. Libraries were prepared and TCR repertoires were sequenced by different laboratories using diverse techniques, in order to increase sequencing depth and limit assay-specific biases. To estimate repertoire size and how much clonotype sharing occurs between individuals, the study deeply sequenced the blood TCR repertoires of several healthy adults. The investigation overall reported the following: Estimated clonotype richness was generally larger for naive than for memory subsets. When several donors were compared, the shared fraction of clonotypes was 5% to 6.5% for naive CD4, about 4% for naive CD8, 2% to 2.5% for memory CD4, and roughly 0.4% for memory CD8. Even with the large sequencing depth, rarefaction of the sorted-subset datasets indicated that sequencing was incomplete. The genetic and exposure-history diversity represented was limited by the small number of donors. Pairwise subsampling led to the expectation that sequencing depth would affect the degree of clonotype sharing among donors. Compared with non-shared clonotypes, clonotypes shared by all four sorted-subset donors had higher generation probabilities. Sampling was restricted to blood, and TCR repertoires in tissue are likely to differ from TCR repertoires in blood.

Using the deep immunoSEQ assay, multiplex PCR amplified TCR CDR3 regions from genomic DNA. Extracted genomic DNA from each cell subset was distributed evenly across all wells of several immunoSEQ 96-well plates, and each plate was treated as a replicate. For sorted subsets, each replicate PCR was loaded with 200 ng genomic DNA, equivalent to about 30,000 T cell genomes. Purified libraries were measured with a Qubit 3.0 fluorometer, size-checked on a Bioanalyzer 2100, and measured again with the KAPA Library Quantification kit. Every immunoSEQ 96-well plate was sequenced on a dedicated single-read 150-cycle Illumina NextSeq 550 flow cell. The original methods were these. Because only junctional sequences without quality scores were contained in the immunoSEQ output, filtering matching that applied to full-length reads could not be performed. To assign V/J genes and CDR3, sequences were annotated against IMGT germline references using PyIR, a Python wrapper for IgBLAST v1.9. Any read was removed if the V/J assignment was weak (E-value above 1e-6), the CDR3 was missing, or the read contained stop codons, out-of-frame junctions, or ambiguous translated residues. A V3J clonotype was defined by an identical inferred V gene, J gene, and CDR3 amino acid sequence. Percentage overlap between repertoires was calculated by dividing the number of shared unique clonotypes by the size of the smaller repertoire. RTK rarefaction, the Chao1 estimator, and Recon v2.1 estimates of unobserved clonotypes were used to assess repertoire richness. Generation probabilities for all TCRbeta clonotypes obtained by the gDNA method from four donors were computed using OLGA. TCRdb retrieved this table from immuneACCESS and kept in-frame rearrangements only. Not all clones are present; in checked studies, unresolved V genes account for under half, and no reason is known for the remainder. D and trimming were read from the DNA, whereas the V and J calls and clone size are those reported in that table. Counted in this sample were about 610,000 clones; about 95% of them appeared once. The biggest ten clones account for 0.11% of the sample.

Points on this clone: It lacks a known antigen. Base qualities are not provided; no much larger clone lies one nucleotide away.

Reading the germline V gene gives CDR1 SGDLS and CDR2 YYNGEE. The junction carries 15 bases between V and J, which are trimmed by 2 bases and 0 bases respectively. Counted from cysteine to phenylalanine, this CDR3 has 17 amino acids. The CDR3 DNA has 51 bases and is translated from base 1. CD8 naive samples were CD45RO-negative cells positively selected for CCR7, giving a CD45RA+CCR7+ population that excluded TemRA cells. The donors were healthy, HIV-negative adults who had no recently reported acute infections or vaccinations. All donors were Caucasian adults living in Nashville, Tennessee, USA. Blood was collected by leukapheresis, and PBMCs were isolated by Ficoll-Histopaque density gradient centrifugation and then cryopreserved in liquid nitrogen vapor phase. Analytical flow cytometry was used to check the purity and quantity of every magnetically sorted T cell population. Each sorted fraction had its genomic DNA isolated and then quantified by UV absorbance on a Nanodrop 2000c.

The sequence joins TRBV9 to TRBJ1-3; the D gene cannot be named for sure. Sequences were obtained from naive CD8+ T cells sorted from blood. Explained via the paper, the cell subset or site label denotes: CD45RA+CCR7+. The TCR was taken from a woman aged 25-40 years in good health. This receptor has the CDR3 CASSVDPAGSSGNTIYF. DNA sequence: TGTGCCAGCAGCGTGGACCCCGCGGGGAGCTCTGGAAACACCATATATTTT.